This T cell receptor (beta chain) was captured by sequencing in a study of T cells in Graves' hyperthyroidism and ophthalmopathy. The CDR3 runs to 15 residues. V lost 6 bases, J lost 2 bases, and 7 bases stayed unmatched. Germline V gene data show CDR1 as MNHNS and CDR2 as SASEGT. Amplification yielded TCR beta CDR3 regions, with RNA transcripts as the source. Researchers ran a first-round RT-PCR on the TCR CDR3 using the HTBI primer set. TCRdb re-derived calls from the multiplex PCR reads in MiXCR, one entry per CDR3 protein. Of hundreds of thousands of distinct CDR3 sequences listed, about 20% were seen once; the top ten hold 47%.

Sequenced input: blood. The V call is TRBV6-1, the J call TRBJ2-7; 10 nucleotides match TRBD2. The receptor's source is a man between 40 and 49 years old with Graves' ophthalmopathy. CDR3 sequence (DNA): TGTGCCAGCAGCGACCTAGCGGGGGCCGCCTACGAGCAGTACTTC. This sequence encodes CASSDLAGAAYEQYF.